This T cell receptor beta chain comes out of a study of cytomegalovirus exposure and HLA in healthy donors. The PCR ran on 60 Vbeta and 13 Jbeta primers. As processed by the authors: Later analysis identified some 88 million unique TCR beta chains, approximately 10 million shared. Clones were sequenced by immunoSEQ multiplex PCR, and TCRdb holds only the in-frame ones, with some missing. The V and J calls and the clone size are those of that table, but D and trimming were determined from the DNA. The sample holds under 200,000 clones, roughly 80% seen once. General observations from the study: According to a later analysis, donors in an Asian-associated ancestry cluster reportedly had fewer N-insertions than the 666-donor mean.

The ends lost 4 bases at V and 4 bases at J; junction bases unmatched: 7. Germline-derived CDR1 and CDR2 are LGHNA and YSLEER. CDR3 length: 15 amino acids. To note about this clone: Its target is unknown.

The receptor's source is a woman between 25 and 40 years old in good health and CMV-seropositive. This rearrangement joins TRBV4-3 to TRBJ2-7; TRBD2 matches at 10 bases. The specimen was PBMCs. CDR3 sequence reads: CASSLRTSGGYEQYF. In DNA form, the CDR3 reads TGCGCCAGCAGCCTACGGACTAGCGGAGGGTACGAGCAGTACTTC.